A single sample is the source of the 32 T cell receptor beta chains below, sequenced in a study of cytomegalovirus exposure and HLA in healthy donors. Assay: immunoSEQ multiplex PCR; the TCRdb copy retains only in-frame clones and omits some. The sample holds approximately 270,000 clones, around 89% seen once. Sequenced input: PBMCs. These receptor sequences come from a woman aged 18-29 years in good health and CMV-seronegative.

The genes are TRBV4-1 and TRBJ1-4; possible D gene TRBD1, 5 bases. The CDR3 consists of 16 residues. Germline V gene data show CDR1 as MGHRA and CDR2 as YSYEKL. V was trimmed by 1 base and J by 0 bases, leaving 9 bases between them. DNA for the CDR3: TGCGCCAGCAGCCAAGTTGGAGGGGCAACTAATGAAAAACTGTTTTTT. It codes for CASSQVGGATNEKLFF.

The gene calls are TRBV5-1 and TRBJ1-1; D unclear. Germline-derived CDR1 and CDR2 are SGHRS and YFSETQ. The CDR3 sequence is 15 residues long. Trimming removed 2 bases at V and 3 bases at J, with 14 bases between. CDR3 nucleotides: TGCGCCAGCAGCTTCGTGGAGGGCAAGGACACTGAAGCTTTCTTT. Protein: CASSFVEGKDTEAFF.

V is TRBV4-1 and J is TRBJ2-3; D is unclear. The CDR3 contains 15 residues. From germline, CDR1 is MGHRA and CDR2 YSYEKL. The V and J ends lost 1 base and 0 bases respectively, with 8 bases between them. CDR3 in DNA: TGCGCCAGCAGCCAAGTAACATCAAGCACAGATACGCAGTATTTT. Translation gives CASSQVTSSTDTQYF.

This chain joins TRBV29-1 and TRBJ1-5; D unclear. Germline CDR1 reads SQVTM; CDR2 reads ANQGSEA. The V end was cut by 1 base, the J end by 4 bases, with 8 bases between. The CDR3 length is 13 residues. CDR3 DNA: TGCAGCGTTGAAGTGTCCCCTAATCAGCCCCAGCATTTT. The encoded protein is CSVEVSPNQPQHF.

The chain uses TRBV6-5 and TRBJ1-5, with 8 bases aligning to TRBD1. The CDR3 is made up of 14 amino acids. The V and J ends lost 6 bases and 3 bases, in that order; junction bases with no gene match: 4. Germline V gives CDR1 MNHEY, CDR2 SVGAGI. CDR3 sequence reads: CASSPDRANQPQHF. The DNA of the CDR3 is TGTGCCAGCAGCCCGGACAGGGCCAATCAGCCCCAGCATTTT.

This clone was counted a few times. The chain carries TRBV7-9 and TRBJ1-5, with TRBD1 matching 9 bases. Trimming took 1 base from V and 4 from J; bases not matched to a gene: 2. This CDR3 has 15 amino acids. Germline V gene data show CDR1 as SEHNR and CDR2 as FQNEAQ (reference sequence). In DNA form, the CDR3 reads TGTGCCAGCAGCTTAGGGGACAGGGAAAATCAGCCCCAGCATTTT. It translates to CASSLGDRENQPQHF.

The chain's CDR3 is CASSHPPRGATKNIQYF. Written as DNA, the CDR3 is TGCGCCAGCAGCCATCCACCACGGGGGGCGACCAAAAACATTCAGTACTTC. The V gene is TRBV4-1, the J gene TRBJ2-4; tentative D call: TRBD2 (7 bases). The germline V gene encodes CDR1 MGHRA and CDR2 YSYEKL. V lost 3 bases, J lost 2 bases, and 17 bases lay in between. The CDR3 runs to 17 residues.

This chain joins TRBV2 and TRBJ2-2; tentatively, D is TRBD1 (6 bases). Germline CDR1 reads SNHLY; CDR2 reads FYNNEI. CDR3 length equals 14 residues. V was cut by 6 bases and J by 6 bases, with 14 bases left in between. The CDR3, as DNA: TGTGCCAGCAGAACCGAACAGGGATCCGGGGAGCTGTTTTTT. Protein sequence: CASRTEQGSGELFF.

This clone was seen just once. The chain uses TRBV7-9 and TRBJ1-4; weak D call: TRBD1 (6 bases). The CDR3 runs to 15 residues. The germline gives CDR1 SEHNR, CDR2 FQNEAQ (reference sequence). V was clipped by 5 bases and J by 8 bases, with 18 bases between them. The CDR3 DNA reads TGTGCCAGCAGCCGGCGCGGGGGGCTAGGAGAAAAACTGTTTTTT. Its protein product is CASSRRGGLGEKLFF. Together with reference TRBV7-9 and TRBJ1-4, the CDR3 gives the full variable domain: DTGVSQNPRHKITKRGQNVTFRCDPISEHNRLYWYRQTLGQGPEFLTYFQNEAQLEKSRLLSDRFSAERPKGSFSTLEIQRTEQGDSAMYLCASSRRGGLGEKLFFGSGTQLSVL.

The chain carries TRBV27 and TRBJ1-1, with D perhaps TRBD1 (5 bases). This CDR3 is 13 amino acids long. CDR1 and CDR2 (germline): MNHEY, SMNVEV (reference sequence). V lost 4 bases to trimming and J lost 1 base, with 7 bases between them. The CDR3 DNA reads TGTGCCAGCAGTTATAGGGGGAACACTGAAGCTTTCTTT. It is translated as CASSYRGNTEAFF.

This rearrangement joins TRBV4-1 to TRBJ1-1; D uncertain. Deletions cut 1 base from V and 8 bases from J, with 11 bases between. The CDR3 has 13 amino acids. Germline V gene data show CDR1 as MGHRA and CDR2 as YSYEKL. The CDR3 coding sequence is TGCGCCAGCAGCCAAGTGCGGGAGACGGAAGCTTTCTTT. It translates to CASSQVRETEAFF.

CDR3 nucleotides: TGTGCCAGCAACCCAACAGGGAGCTCCTACAATGAGCAGTTCTTC. It specifies CASNPTGSSYNEQFF. The genes are TRBV28 and TRBJ2-1; weak D call: TRBD1 (6 bases). CDR1 MDHEN and CDR2 SYDVKM come from the germline V gene. The V and J ends lost 7 bases and 0 bases respectively, with 13 bases between them. CDR3 length: 15 amino acids.

The genes are TRBV5-5 and TRBJ2-7; D perhaps matches TRBD1 (6 bases). The CDR3 consists of 14 residues. The V end was cut by 1 base, the J end by 3 bases, with 11 bases between. Germline-derived CDR1 and CDR2 are SGHKS and YYEKEE (reference sequence). The CDR3 spells CASSLFRDNYEQYF. In nucleotides, the CDR3 is TGTGCCAGCAGCTTGTTCAGGGACAACTACGAGCAGTACTTC. Together with reference TRBV5-5 and TRBJ2-7, the CDR3 gives the full variable domain: DAGVTQSPTHLIKTRGQQVTLRCSPISGHKSVSWYQQVLGQGPQFIFQYYEKEERGRGNFPDRFSARQFPNYSSELNVNALLLGDSALYLCASSLFRDNYEQYFGPGTRLTVT.

The chain couples TRBV5-4 to TRBJ1-6; D may be TRBD1 (6 bases). This CDR3 has 16 residues. Germline CDR1 reads SGHNT; CDR2 reads YYREEE (reference sequence). V lost 0 bases, J lost 9 bases, and 16 bases lay in between. CDR3 sequence: CASSLAGGRKGSPLHF. CDR3 DNA sequence: TGTGCCAGCAGCTTGGCCGGGGGGCGAAAAGGTTCACCCCTCCACTTT.

V and J are TRBV2 and TRBJ1-1, with 7 bases aligning to TRBD1. Germline CDR1 and CDR2: SNHLY and FYNNEI. The ends lost 3 bases at V and 2 bases at J; junction bases unmatched: 6. This CDR3 region has 15 residues. The CDR3 loop reads CASSDAGTANTEAFF. DNA for the CDR3: TGTGCCAGCAGTGACGCCGGGACAGCCAACACTGAAGCTTTCTTT.

As concerns this clone: One end of the junction fails to match germline, which may point to a read error. The chain has TRBV7-7 and TRBJ2-1; 9 bases are a match to TRBD1. Germline assignment: CDR1 SSHAT and CDR2 FNYEAQ (reference sequence). The CDR3 runs 15 residues. DNA of the CDR3: TGTGCTAGCAGCTTAGGACAGGGGCCCTACAATGAGCAGTTCTTC. The encoded protein is CASSLGQGPYNEQFF.

The chain employs TRBV11-2 and TRBJ1-1; D is possibly TRBD1 (5 bases). CDR1 and CDR2 from the germline V gene are SGHAT and FQNNGV. Trimming took 1 base from V and 3 from J, leaving 6 bases between them. This CDR3 contains 13 residues. The CDR3 loop is CASSLGQHTEAFF. The DNA of the CDR3 is TGTGCCAGCAGCTTAGGACAGCACACTGAAGCTTTCTTT. Filled out from reference TRBV11-2 and TRBJ1-1, the complete variable domain reads EAGVAQSPRYKIIEKRQSVAFWCNPISGHATLYWYQQILGQGPKLLIQFQNNGVVDDSQLPKDRFSAERLKGVDSTLKIQPAKLEDSAVYLCASSLGQHTEAFFGQGTRLTVV.

The chain couples TRBV27 to TRBJ2-5; D may be TRBD2 (5 bases). V was cut by 8 bases and J by 0 bases, with 7 bases left in between. CDR3 size: 12 residues. Germline assignment: CDR1 MNHEY and CDR2 SMNVEV (reference sequence). CDR3 sequence reads: CASRGYQETQYF. CDR3 bases: TGTGCCAGCCGAGGGTACCAAGAGACCCAGTACTTC.

J is TRBJ2-2 and V is TRBV6-1; D is possibly TRBD1 (5 bases). Germline loops: CDR1 MNHNS, CDR2 SASEGT. Trimming took off 2 bases at V and 2 bases at J, with 18 bases between the two ends. The CDR3 sequence is 18 residues long. DNA of the CDR3: TGTGCCAGCAGTGAATTGTATTTGGGGCAGGACAACACCGGGGAGCTGTTTTTT. Its protein is CASSELYLGQDNTGELFF.

The chain couples TRBV7-3 to TRBJ2-1, with 9 bases that match TRBD2. CDR3 length: 14 residues. Trimming at V came to 0 bases and at J to 6 bases, leaving 0 bases not matched to a gene. Germline lookup yields CDR1 SGHTA and CDR2 FQGTGA. CDR3: CASSLTSGGNEQFF. The CDR3 nucleotides read TGTGCCAGCAGCTTAACTAGCGGGGGCAATGAGCAGTTCTTC.

This chain uses TRBV4-3 with TRBJ1-2; D is uncertain. The CDR3 extends over 13 amino acids. Germline V gene sequence: CDR1 LGHNA, CDR2 YSLEER. V was trimmed by 4 bases and J by 3 bases, leaving 9 bases between them. The CDR3 DNA reads TGCGCCAGCAGCCCGGGATCTGACTATGGCTACACCTTC. The encoded protein is CASSPGSDYGYTF.

The J gene is TRBJ1-4, the V gene TRBV6-1; D gene unclear. Trimming took off 5 bases at V and 8 bases at J, with 15 bases between the two ends. The CDR3 has 14 amino acids. Germline V gene data show CDR1 as MNHNS and CDR2 as SASEGT. CDR3 amino acids: CASSPRDGREKLFF. In DNA, the CDR3 is TGTGCCAGCAGTCCTCGGGATGGGAGGGAAAAACTGTTTTTT.

There are a few counts of this clone. The rearrangement uses TRBV27 and TRBJ1-6; 7 nucleotides agree with TRBD1. The CDR3 has 14 amino acids. With 7 bases clipped from V and 7 bases from J, the junction kept 7 bases outside the gene matches. Germline-derived CDR1 and CDR2 are MNHEY and SMNVEV (reference sequence). CDR3 DNA: TGTGCCAGCACCTGGGGACAGATAAATTCACCCCTCCACTTT. It encodes CASTWGQINSPLHF.

The chain recombines TRBV6-4 with TRBJ2-1; perhaps TRBD1 as D (6 bases). V was cut by 0 bases and J by 10 bases, with 16 bases left in between. This CDR3 spans 15 amino acids. The germline V gene encodes CDR1 MRHNA and CDR2 SNTAGT. Written as DNA, the CDR3 is TGTGCCAGCAGTGACTCAGGGGGAAATGATGTGGAGCAGTTCTTC. Protein sequence: CASSDSGGNDVEQFF.

This clone appeared once. This chain uses TRBV30 with TRBJ2-6; D call uncertain. The CDR3 has 15 residues. The V end lost 0 bases, the J end lost 0 bases, and 6 bases lay between the germline ends. In germline, CDR1 is GTSNPN, CDR2 SVGIG (reference sequence). CDR3 sequence reads: CAWSVSSSGANVLTF. DNA for the CDR3: TGTGCCTGGAGTGTAAGTAGCTCTGGGGCCAACGTCCTGACTTTC.

The chain combines TRBV7-2 with TRBJ2-7; D gene unclear. Germline values: CDR1 SGHTA, CDR2 FQGNSA. Trimming removed 2 bases at V and 6 bases at J, with 14 bases between. There are 14 residues in the CDR3. For the CDR3, the DNA is TGTGCCAGCAGCTTACCTTTTCTCTCACTCGAGCAGTACTTC. This encodes CASSLPFLSLEQYF.

The chain combines TRBV9 with TRBJ1-2; no clear D. Germline lookup yields CDR1 SGDLS and CDR2 YYNGEE. Trimming took off 4 bases at V and 8 bases at J, with 15 bases between the two ends. The CDR3 covers 13 residues. CDR3 sequence (DNA): TGTGCCAGCAGCACCCTGGGTGAGGGCGGCTACACCTTC. Protein: CASSTLGEGGYTF. Filled out from reference TRBV9 and TRBJ1-2, the complete variable domain reads DSGVTQTPKHLITATGQRVTLRCSPRSGDLSVYWYQQSLDQGLQFLIQYYNGEERAKGNILERFSAQQFPDLHSELNLSSLELGDSALYFCASSTLGEGGYTFGSGTRLTVV.

The chain uses TRBV28 and TRBJ2-2; TRBD1 is a possible D gene (5 bases). CDR3 length: 16 residues. Germline V gives CDR1 MDHEN, CDR2 SYDVKM. Trimming removed 1 base from V and 1 base from J, with 10 bases in between. The CDR3 coding sequence is TGTGCCAGCAGTTTATTAGGGGTGGGGAACACCGGGGAGCTGTTTTTT. This encodes CASSLLGVGNTGELFF.

The chain uses TRBV11-1 and TRBJ1-1, with D perhaps matching TRBD1 (5 bases). The V end was cut by 5 bases, the J end by 0 bases, with 16 bases between. The CDR3 length is 16 residues. CDR1 and CDR2 (germline): SGHAT, FQDESV (reference sequence). The CDR3 DNA is TGTGCCAGCAGCGGCTCAGGGTTTGGCATGAACACTGAAGCTTTCTTT. Amino acid sequence: CASSGSGFGMNTEAFF.

V and J are TRBV4-3 and TRBJ1-2; possibly TRBD1 for D (6 bases). Germline V CDR1 and CDR2: LGHNA, YSLEER. Between the trimmed V and J ends, which lost 0 bases and 3 bases, there was a span of 11 bases. This CDR3 has 15 amino acids. The CDR3 bases are TGCGCCAGCAGCCAAGATTACAGGGTAGACTATGGCTACACCTTC. Residues: CASSQDYRVDYGYTF.

This chain uses TRBV28 with TRBJ1-5, with no clear D. Germline CDR1 and CDR2: MDHEN and SYDVKM. Deletions cut 3 bases from V and 5 bases from J, with 17 bases between. This CDR3 has 16 residues. CDR3 sequence: CASSFLPGLGDQPQHF. CDR3 in DNA: TGTGCCAGCAGTTTCCTTCCCGGGCTCGGGGATCAGCCCCAGCATTTT.

V usage is TRBV7-9 and J usage is TRBJ2-1; TRBD1 matches at 10 bases. This CDR3 contains 15 residues. The trim removed 4 bases at V and 9 bases at J, leaving 9 bases unmatched. The germline V gene has CDR1 SEHNR and CDR2 FQNEAQ (reference sequence). CDR3 coding DNA: TGTGCCAGCAGCTCTGACAGGGGGCTAGGGAGTGAGCAGTTCTTC. It translates to CASSSDRGLGSEQFF.